The clone carrying this T cell receptor beta chain has a single count. Original methodology: Estimated nucleated cell counts came from reference gene primer amplification. Libraries were prepared by immunoSEQ multiplex PCR; TCRdb keeps only in-frame clonotypes and omits some of them. That table gives V, J and clone size, and the DNA gave D and trimming. Of roughly 100,000 clones listed, roughly nine tenths were seen once; the top ten hold 5.1%. These data belong to a study of blood T cell repertoires in COVID-19. Study details: From the United States, Italy and Spain came samples of acute and convalescent COVID-19. Sample material is recorded as cDNA or gDNA derived from T cells, B-cell-depleted T cells, or PBMCs.

Sequencing was performed on peripheral blood. This TCR came from a human donor in a cohort sampled during active COVID-19.

The CDR3 DNA reads as TGTGCCAGCAGACCCGACAGGAAGGGAAAACTGTTTTTT. Protein product: CASRPDRKGKLFF. The rearrangement joins TRBV11-2 to TRBJ1-4; D possibly corresponds to TRBD1 (6 bases). The CDR3 spans 13 residues. The V and J ends lost 6 bases and 10 bases respectively, with 15 bases between them. Germline V gene data show CDR1 as SGHAT and CDR2 as FQNNGV.